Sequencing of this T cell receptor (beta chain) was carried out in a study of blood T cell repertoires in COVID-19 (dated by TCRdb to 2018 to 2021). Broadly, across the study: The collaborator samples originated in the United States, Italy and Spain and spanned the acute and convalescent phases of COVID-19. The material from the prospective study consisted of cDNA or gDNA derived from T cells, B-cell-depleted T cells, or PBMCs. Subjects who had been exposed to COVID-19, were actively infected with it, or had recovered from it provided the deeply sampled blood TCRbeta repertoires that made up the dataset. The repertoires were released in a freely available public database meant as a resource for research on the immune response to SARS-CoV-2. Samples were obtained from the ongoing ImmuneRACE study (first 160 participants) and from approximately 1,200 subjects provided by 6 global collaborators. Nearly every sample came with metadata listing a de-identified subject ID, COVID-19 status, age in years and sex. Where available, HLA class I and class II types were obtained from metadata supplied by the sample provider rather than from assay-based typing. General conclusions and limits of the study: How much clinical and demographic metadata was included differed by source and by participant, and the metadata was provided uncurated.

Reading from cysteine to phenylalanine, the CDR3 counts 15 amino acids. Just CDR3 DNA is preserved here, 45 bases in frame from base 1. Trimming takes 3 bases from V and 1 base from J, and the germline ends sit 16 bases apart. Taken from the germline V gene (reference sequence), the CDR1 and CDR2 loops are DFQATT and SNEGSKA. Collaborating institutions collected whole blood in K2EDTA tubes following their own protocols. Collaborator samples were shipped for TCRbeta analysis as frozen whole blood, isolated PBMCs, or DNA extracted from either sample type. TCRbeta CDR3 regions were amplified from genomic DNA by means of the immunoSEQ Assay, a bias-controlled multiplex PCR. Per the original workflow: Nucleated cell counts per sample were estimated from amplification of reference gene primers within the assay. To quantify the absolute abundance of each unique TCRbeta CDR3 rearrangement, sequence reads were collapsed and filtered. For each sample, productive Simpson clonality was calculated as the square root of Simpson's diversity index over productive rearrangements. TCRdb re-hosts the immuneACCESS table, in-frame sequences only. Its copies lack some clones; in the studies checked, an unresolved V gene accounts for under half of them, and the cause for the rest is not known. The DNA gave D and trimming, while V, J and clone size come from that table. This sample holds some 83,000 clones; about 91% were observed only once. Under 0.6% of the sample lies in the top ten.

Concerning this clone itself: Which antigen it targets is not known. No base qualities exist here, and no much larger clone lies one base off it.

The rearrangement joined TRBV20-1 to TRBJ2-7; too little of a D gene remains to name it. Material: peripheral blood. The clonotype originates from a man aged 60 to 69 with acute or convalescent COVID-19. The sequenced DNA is TGCAGTGCTAGTACCCTGGGCAGACATTCCTACGAGCAGTACTTC. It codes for CSASTLGRHSYEQYF.